The 26 T cell receptor beta chains reported below all come from one sample, sequenced in a study of blood T cell repertoires in COVID-19. TCRdb keeps only in-frame clones here, not all; method: immunoSEQ multiplex PCR. This sample has 250,000 to 400,000 clones, with approximately 88% found just once. Sequencing used peripheral blood. The receptors come from a woman aged 25-40 years with COVID-19, enrolled during active disease.

V gene TRBV2 combines with J gene TRBJ2-7; the match to TRBD1 covers 10 bases. The V gene's germline CDR1 is SNHLY and CDR2 FYNNEI. This CDR3 region has 15 residues. Trimming took 6 bases from V and 6 from J; bases not matched to a gene: 11. CDR3 in DNA: TGTGCCAGCAGACCGGGACAGGGGTTATTGGGCGAGCAGTACGTC. Translated, it gives CASRPGQGLLGEQYV.

The chain links TRBV2 to TRBJ1-3; 9 positions match TRBD1. The V segment lost 4 bases and the J segment 5 bases; nucleotides outside the gene matches: 3. Germline assignment: CDR1 SNHLY and CDR2 FYNNEI. This CDR3 is built from 14 residues. This chain's CDR3 is CASSVQGARNTIYF. The CDR3 DNA sequence: TGTGCCAGCAGTGTACAGGGGGCGAGAAACACCATATATTTT.

CDR3 DNA sequence: TGTGCCAGCAGAGGACAGGGATACGAGCAGTACTTC. Translation: CASRGQGYEQYF. The chain links TRBV27 to TRBJ2-7, with 8 bases fitting TRBD1. Germline values: CDR1 MNHEY, CDR2 SMNVEV (reference sequence). J was trimmed by 4 bases and V by 6 bases; bases with no gene match: 2. The CDR3 sequence is 12 residues long.

V and J are TRBV3-1 (or the pseudogene TRBV3-2) and TRBJ1-3, with D unclear. This CDR3 is 17 amino acids long. V was pared by 1 base and J by 0 bases, with 13 bases between. Germline values: CDR1 LGHDT, CDR2 YNNKEL (reference sequence). The CDR3 loop reads CASSQGWELGSGNTIYF. CDR3 DNA: TGTGCCAGCAGCCAAGGGTGGGAACTAGGCTCTGGAAACACCATATATTTT.

This clone was recorded once. This chain connects TRBV5-1 to TRBJ2-1; the match to TRBD2 covers 11 bases. There are 17 residues in the CDR3. Germline V gives CDR1 SGHRS, CDR2 YFSETQ. V lost 0 bases and J lost 5; bases outside the gene matches: 7. DNA of the CDR3: TGCGCCAGCAGCTTGGCCCTAACTAGCGGGGGTGACAATGAGCAGTTCTTC. This gives the protein CASSLALTSGGDNEQFF.

This clone came up once. This chain uses TRBV5-4 with TRBJ2-2, with TRBD2 identical over 16 bases. The CDR3 spans 19 residues. In germline, CDR1 is SGHNT, CDR2 YYREEE (reference sequence). With 6 bases clipped from V and 4 bases from J, the junction kept 12 bases outside the gene matches. The DNA for the CDR3 is TGTGCCAGCACCCGTTACGGGACTAGCGGGGGGGATGGCACCGGGGAGCTGTTTTTT. It specifies CASTRYGTSGGDGTGELFF. The full variable domain, its missing parts supplied by reference TRBV5-4 and TRBJ2-2, is ETGVTQSPTHLIKTRGQQVTLRCSSQSGHNTVSWYQQALGQGPQFIFQYYREEENGRGNFPPRFSGLQFPNYSSELNVNALELDDSALYLCASTRYGTSGGDGTGELFFGEGSRLTVL.

The chain links TRBV13 to TRBJ1-1; D remains unclear. V was shortened by 6 bases and J by 10 bases, with 12 bases between the two germline ends. CDR3 length equals 11 residues. Germline V gene data show CDR1 as PRHDT and CDR2 as FYEKMQ (reference sequence). CDR3 loop: CASRRTGGAFF. Written as DNA, the CDR3 is TGTGCCAGCAGACGGACTGGCGGAGCTTTCTTT. Together with reference TRBV13 and TRBJ1-1, the CDR3 gives the full variable domain: AAGVIQSPRHLIKEKRETATLKCYPIPRHDTVYWYQQGPGQDPQFLISFYEKMQSDKGSIPDRFSAQQFSDYHSELNMSSLELGDSALYFCASRRTGGAFFGQGTRLTVV.

The J gene is TRBJ1-2, the V gene TRBV11-2; weak D call: TRBD1 (6 bases). V was trimmed by 5 bases and J by 0 bases, leaving 22 bases between them. CDR1 SGHAT and CDR2 FQNNGV come from the germline V gene. The CDR3 contains 18 residues. CDR3 sequence: CASSRTLEDRKANYGYTF. CDR3 sequence (DNA): TGTGCCAGCAGCCGAACCCTTGAAGACAGGAAAGCTAACTATGGCTACACCTTC.

The chain employs TRBV29-1 and TRBJ2-1; 8 nucleotides match TRBD1. This CDR3 contains 13 residues. Germline CDR1 is SQVTM and CDR2 is ANQGSEA. V was pared by 6 bases and J by 5 bases, with 6 bases of the junction left unmatched. CDR3 sequence: CSVGQAYDNEQFF. In DNA, the CDR3 is TGCAGCGTGGGACAGGCTTACGACAATGAGCAGTTCTTC.

This CDR3 reads CASSLEWGPYYEQYF. The CDR3 DNA reads TGTGCCAGCAGCCTTGAATGGGGCCCCTACTACGAGCAGTACTTC. The chain has TRBV5-5 and TRBJ2-7; a possible D gene is TRBD1 (5 bases). Trimming cost V 4 bases and J 3 bases, with 17 bases left between them. This CDR3 is 15 amino acids long. Germline V lookup: CDR1 SGHKS, CDR2 YYEKEE (reference sequence).

The rearrangement uses TRBV5-6 and TRBJ2-2; TRBD2 matches 7 bases. Looked up from germline, CDR1 is SGHDT and CDR2 is YYEEEE. The CDR3 has 14 amino acids. J was trimmed by 7 bases and V by 2 bases; bases with no gene match: 5. CDR3 nucleotide sequence: TGTGCCAGCAGCTTTAGGGACTACAGCGGGGAGCTGTTTTTT. Protein product: CASSFRDYSGELFF.

The chain employs TRBV30 and TRBJ1-2; the D gene is possibly TRBD1 (6 bases). This CDR3 has 13 residues. Trimming took off 6 bases at V and 7 bases at J, with 18 bases between the two ends. In germline, CDR1 is GTSNPN, CDR2 SVGIG (reference sequence). The CDR3 bases are TGTGCCTGCCCCCTCGGACAGCTTTTTGGCTACACCTTC. Its protein is CACPLGQLFGYTF.

This clone was counted only a few times. V usage is TRBV7-9 and J usage is TRBJ1-3; TRBD1 aligns across 10 bases. This CDR3 comprises 12 residues. The V and J ends lost 6 bases and 7 bases, in that order; junction bases with no gene match: 0. Germline V gene lookup returns CDR1 SEHNR and CDR2 FQNEAQ (reference sequence). DNA for the CDR3: TGTGCCAGCAGGGGACAGGGGAACACCATATATTTT. It is translated as CASRGQGNTIYF.

V and J are TRBV6-4 and TRBJ1-5; 7 nucleotides match TRBD1. The junction had 15 bases not matched to a gene; V was cut back by 4 bases and J by 3 bases. The CDR3 loop spans 18 amino acids. The germline V gene encodes CDR1 MRHNA and CDR2 SNTAGT. In nucleotides, the CDR3 is TGTGCCAGCAGTGGGGACAGAAGAGAACCGGCCTACAATCAGCCCCAGCATTTT. Its translation is CASSGDRREPAYNQPQHF.

The chain is built from TRBV11-2 and TRBJ2-5; D is undetermined. With 6 bases removed from V and 5 bases from J, the gap between germline ends came to 7 bases. From germline, CDR1 is SGHAT and CDR2 FQNNGV. The CDR3 has 11 amino acids. Here the CDR3 reads CASSEIETQYF. CDR3 DNA: TGTGCCAGCAGTGAGATCGAGACCCAGTACTTC. Together with reference TRBV11-2 and TRBJ2-5, the CDR3 gives the full variable domain: EAGVAQSPRYKIIEKRQSVAFWCNPISGHATLYWYQQILGQGPKLLIQFQNNGVVDDSQLPKDRFSAERLKGVDSTLKIQPAKLEDSAVYLCASSEIETQYFGPGTRLLVL.

CDR3 DNA sequence: TGTGCCAGCAGTTTATTGGGGAGCTACAATGAGCAGTTCTTC. As protein: CASSLLGSYNEQFF. V and J are TRBV28 and TRBJ2-1, with D maybe TRBD2 (5 bases). With 1 base removed from V and 3 bases from J, the gap between germline ends came to 7 bases. The CDR3 totals 14 residues. Germline CDR1 is MDHEN and CDR2 is SYDVKM.

The V call is TRBV7-9, the J call TRBJ2-5; tentatively, D is TRBD1 (6 bases). Per germline, CDR1 SEHNR and CDR2 FQNEAQ (reference sequence). V was clipped by 5 bases and J by 5 bases, with 18 bases between them. The CDR3 covers 15 residues. CDR3 in amino acids: CASSPTGGRPETQYF. The CDR3 coding sequence is TGTGCCAGCAGCCCGACAGGTGGGCGTCCCGAGACCCAGTACTTC. Drawing the rest from reference TRBV7-9 and TRBJ2-5, the complete variable domain is DTGVSQNPRHKITKRGQNVTFRCDPISEHNRLYWYRQTLGQGPEFLTYFQNEAQLEKSRLLSDRFSAERPKGSFSTLEIQRTEQGDSAMYLCASSPTGGRPETQYFGPGTRLLVL.

V is TRBV7-9 and J is TRBJ2-1; tentative D call: TRBD2 (6 bases). This CDR3 is 13 amino acids long. Trimming stripped 6 bases from V and 5 bases from J, with 11 bases between. CDR1 and CDR2 (germline): SEHNR, FQNEAQ (reference sequence). The CDR3 loop is CASRGRGDNEQFF. CDR3 DNA sequence: TGTGCCAGCAGGGGGCGGGGTGACAATGAGCAGTTCTTC.

This chain connects TRBV27 to TRBJ2-5, with D uncertain. Trimming stripped 5 bases from V and 0 bases from J, with 10 bases between. Germline V gene data show CDR1 as MNHEY and CDR2 as SMNVEV (reference sequence). The CDR3 spans 14 residues. The CDR3 region is CASSPRLDQETQYF. In DNA form, the CDR3 reads TGTGCCAGCAGTCCCCGACTGGACCAAGAGACCCAGTACTTC.

The gene calls are TRBV28 and TRBJ1-2; D remains ambiguous. The V gene lost 3 bases and the J gene lost 8 bases, with 13 bases spanning the gap. Germline V gives CDR1 MDHEN, CDR2 SYDVKM. This CDR3 is built from 13 residues. CDR3 residues: CASSFLSFEGYTF. CDR3 sequence (DNA): TGTGCCAGCAGTTTCCTATCTTTTGAAGGCTACACCTTC.

This chain joins TRBV6-1 and TRBJ2-3, with TRBD1 identical over 8 bases. The V segment lost 1 base and the J segment 8 bases; nucleotides outside the gene matches: 5. Germline lookup yields CDR1 MNHNS and CDR2 SASEGT. This CDR3 contains 14 residues. The CDR3: CASSEGTGSATQYF. The CDR3 bases are TGTGCCAGCAGTGAAGGGACAGGGAGTGCTACGCAGTATTTT.

V is TRBV30 and J is TRBJ1-4; a possible D gene is TRBD1 (5 bases). Trimming left V 3 bases short and J 0 bases short, with 20 bases between. Germline V gives CDR1 GTSNPN, CDR2 SVGIG (reference sequence). This CDR3 has 18 amino acids. CDR3 amino acids: CAWSPVGARVATNEKLFF. CDR3 in DNA: TGTGCCTGGAGCCCAGTAGGGGCCCGAGTTGCAACTAATGAAAAACTGTTTTTT.

This clone was observed a handful of times. V is TRBV5-4 and J is TRBJ1-2; D remains unclear. In germline, CDR1 is SGHNT, CDR2 YYREEE (reference sequence). The CDR3 extends over 13 amino acids. With 3 bases removed from V and 9 bases from J, the gap between germline ends came to 15 bases. This CDR3 is CASSSPRRFSYTF. In nucleotides, the CDR3 is TGTGCCAGCAGCTCGCCGCGGAGATTTAGCTACACCTTC.

The chain combines TRBV4-1 with TRBJ2-5, with D perhaps matching TRBD2 (5 bases). V gave up 0 bases and J gave up 5 bases, with 10 bases separating them. Per the germline V gene, CDR1 is MGHRA and CDR2 is YSYEKL. The CDR3 has 14 residues. The CDR3 region is CASSQDPGVETQYF. As DNA, the CDR3 is TGCGCCAGCAGCCAAGATCCCGGGGTCGAGACCCAGTACTTC.

V is TRBV4-1 and J is TRBJ1-2; 9 nucleotides align to TRBD1. Per the germline V gene, CDR1 is MGHRA and CDR2 is YSYEKL. The CDR3 runs to 14 residues. With V trimmed by 4 bases and J by 5 bases, 5 bases remained unmatched. The CDR3 sequence is CASSPVGTGYGYTF. CDR3 DNA sequence: TGCGCCAGCAGCCCAGTGGGGACAGGGTATGGCTACACCTTC.

V usage is TRBV18 and J usage is TRBJ1-3; D not certain. The germline V and J ends were trimmed by 6 bases and 0 bases, with 12 bases remaining between them. Germline V gene data show CDR1 as KGHSH and CDR2 as LQKENI. This CDR3 is 15 amino acids long. The CDR3 DNA reads TGTGCCAGCTCTCAGACACCTCGCTCTGGAAACACCATATATTTT. Its translation: CASSQTPRSGNTIYF.